The present T cell receptor beta chain was sequenced within a study of blood T cell repertoires in COVID-19 (dated by TCRdb to 2018 to 2021). Describing the broader study: Collaborator samples came from the United States, Italy and Spain and covered acute and convalescent phases of COVID-19. The prospective study material was composed of cDNA or gDNA derived from T cells, B-cell-depleted T cells, or PBMCs. The dataset comprised deeply sampled blood TCRbeta repertoires from subjects exposed to, actively infected with, or recovered from COVID-19. The repertoires were released in a freely available public database intended as a resource for research on the immune response to SARS-CoV-2. The samples were drawn from two sources: the first 160 participants of the ongoing ImmuneRACE study, and approximately 1,300 subjects contributed by 6 global collaborators. Sample metadata almost always included a de-identified subject ID, COVID-19 status, age in years and sex. Where available, HLA class I and class II types were obtained from metadata supplied by the sample provider rather than from assay-based typing.

The research as a whole found: Clinical and demographic metadata were provided uncurated, with the amount varying by source and participant.

This clone was picked up one time. The antigen this receptor binds is unknown. Base qualities are not recorded, but no much larger clone differs from it by a single base. The immunoSEQ Assay, a bias-controlled multiplex PCR, was used to amplify TCRbeta CDR3 regions from genomic DNA. As for the authors' bioinformatics: The number of nucleated cells in each sample was estimated from the amplification of reference gene primers within the assay. To quantify the absolute abundance of each unique TCRbeta CDR3 rearrangement, sequence reads were collapsed and filtered. For each sample, productive Simpson clonality was calculated as the square root of Simpson's diversity index across productive rearrangements. The clones in this table, taken by TCRdb from immuneACCESS, are in-frame only. Not every clone is retained; where verified, under half of the shortfall comes from an unresolved V gene, and the cause of the rest is unknown. The DNA was the basis for D and trimming; V, J and clone size are from that table. Here the sample has 260,000 or so clones; around 90% occur a single time. The ten largest clones represent 2.5% to 3% of the sample.

CDR1 and CDR2 were assigned from the germline V gene as MGHRA and YSYEKL. Trimming accounts for 2 bases at V and 5 bases at J, while the number of junction bases matched to no gene is 9. Reading from cysteine to phenylalanine, the CDR3 counts 17 amino acids. The sequence is cut down to CDR3 DNA, 51 bases in frame from base 1. In the prospective study, participants were 18 to 89 years old, resided in about two dozen geographic areas of the United States, and were enrolled through a virtual design. Cohort assignment in the prospective study relied on participant-reported clinical history from a screening survey and a study questionnaire. Each participant in the prospective study had whole blood, serum and a nasopharyngeal or oropharyngeal swab collected by mobile phlebotomists. Prospective study participants could optionally give additional blood draws and questionnaires over an approximately 2-month period. Prospective study blood samples were shipped either frozen or at room temperature before DNA extraction.

The rearranged chain carries TRBV4-1 and TRBJ2-2; 9 bases in the junction line up with TRBD1. This sequence was found in a woman in her thirties with acute COVID-19. The sequenced sample was PBMCs or T cells enriched from blood (not recorded which). The CDR3 protein is CASSQTWDREGTGELFF. The DNA is TGCGCCAGCAGCCAAACCTGGGACAGGGAAGGAACCGGGGAGCTGTTTTTT.